These 15 T cell receptor beta chains came from one sample sequenced in a study of cytomegalovirus exposure and HLA in healthy donors. PCR employed 60 Vbeta and 13 Jbeta primers. Some clones are missing from TCRdb's copy, which holds only in-frame ones; the method was immunoSEQ multiplex PCR. The sample lists 190,000 or so clones; 83% were seen once. Sequencing was performed on PBMCs. The receptors were sampled from a man over 45 in good health and CMV-seronegative.

The V gene is TRBV2, the J gene TRBJ2-3; 12 bases match TRBD2. The CDR3 consists of 14 residues. The germline CDR1 and CDR2 sequences are SNHLY and FYNNEI. The J segment lost 4 bases and the V segment lost 6 bases, leaving 2 bases of the junction unmatched. In DNA, the CDR3 is TGTGCCAGCAGGCGGACTAGCGGGGCAGATACGCAGTATTTT. Translating it yields CASRRTSGADTQYF.

The gene calls are TRBV6-1 and TRBJ2-7; 8 bases are shared with TRBD1. Germline trimming cut 7 bases from V and 0 bases from J; bases unmatched to any gene: 8. The CDR3 totals 15 residues. Germline CDR1 MNHNS, CDR2 SASEGT. This CDR3 reads CASIARTGSSYEQYF. Here the CDR3 DNA reads TGTGCCAGCATCGCGAGGACAGGGAGCTCCTACGAGCAGTACTTC.

In this sample, this clone turned up a few times. The J gene is TRBJ2-7, the V gene TRBV10-3, with TRBD1 identical over 8 bases. The V gene's germline CDR1 is ENHRY and CDR2 SYGVKD. Trimming took 7 bases from V and 4 from J; bases not matched to a gene: 9. The CDR3 spans 14 residues. The CDR3 protein is CAIKEGRGPYEQYF. CDR3 nucleotide sequence: TGTGCCATCAAAGAGGGCAGGGGGCCTTACGAGCAGTACTTC.

This chain joins TRBV11-2 and TRBJ2-3; 14 bases align to TRBD2. This CDR3 region has 16 residues. CDR1 is SGHAT and CDR2 is FQNNGV in the germline V gene. Trimming removed 4 bases from V and 3 bases from J; junction bases left unmatched: 3. CDR3: CASSSGLAGGTDTQYF. The CDR3 nucleotides read TGTGCCAGCAGCTCCGGACTAGCGGGAGGTACAGATACGCAGTATTTT.

The rearrangement joins TRBV9 to TRBJ1-4, with 10 bases lining up with TRBD1. The CDR3 length is 18 residues. V lost 4 bases, J lost 4 bases, and 13 bases stayed unmatched. Per germline, CDR1 SGDLS and CDR2 YYNGEE. This CDR3 is CASSQRAGTGASNEKLFF. The CDR3 DNA reads as TGTGCCAGCAGCCAAAGGGCCGGGACAGGGGCTAGTAATGAAAAACTGTTTTTT.

The rearrangement uses TRBV18 and TRBJ2-5; TRBD2 aligns across 12 bases. The CDR3 loop spans 17 amino acids. The germline gives CDR1 KGHSH, CDR2 LQKENI. The ends lost 3 bases at V and 6 bases at J; junction bases unmatched: 11. Here the CDR3 DNA reads TGTGCCAGCTCACCCCTCAGGACTAGCGGGGTGGTAAAGACCCAGTACTTC. Encoded protein: CASSPLRTSGVVKTQYF.

The V gene is TRBV30, the J gene TRBJ2-1; D remains unclear. CDR3 length equals 13 residues. CDR1 is GTSNPN, CDR2 SVGIG, per germline (reference sequence). Trimming removed 4 bases from V and 10 bases from J, with 17 bases in between. CDR3 coding DNA: TGTGCCTGGATTCCAACTGCCAGGCCCGAGCAGTTCTTC. Translation gives CAWIPTARPEQFF.

V is TRBV10-3 and J is TRBJ2-2; tentatively, D is TRBD1 (6 bases). CDR1 and CDR2 from the germline V gene are ENHRY and SYGVKD. This CDR3 is built from 13 residues. Trimming removed 6 bases at V and 5 bases at J, with 10 bases between. This CDR3 is CAIRGQGTGELFF. Here the CDR3 DNA reads TGTGCCATCAGGGGGCAGGGGACCGGGGAGCTGTTTTTT.

The CDR3 DNA is TGTGCCAGCAGTGGAGGGGGACTAGCGGGAACAGATACGCAGTATTTT. Translated, it gives CASSGGGLAGTDTQYF. V usage is TRBV6-4 and J usage is TRBJ2-3, with TRBD2 matching 13 bases. The germline CDR1 and CDR2 sequences are MRHNA and SNTAGT. Trimming took 4 bases from V and 3 from J; bases not matched to a gene: 4. The CDR3 is 16 amino acids.

The V call is TRBV4-2, the J call TRBJ2-2; 11 positions agree with TRBD2. The CDR3 covers 14 residues. Germline V CDR1 and CDR2: LGHNA, YNFKEQ. With 8 bases clipped from V and 4 bases from J, the junction kept 3 bases outside the gene matches. CDR3: CASHSGGATGELFF. CDR3 coding DNA: TGTGCCAGCCATAGCGGGGGGGCCACCGGGGAGCTGTTTTTT.

J is TRBJ2-7 and V is TRBV6-6, with 11 bases aligning to TRBD1. Per germline, CDR1 MNHNY and CDR2 SVGAGI (reference sequence). The length of the CDR3 is 15 residues. V was pared by 2 bases and J by 4 bases, with 4 bases of the junction left unmatched. The CDR3 protein is CASSYGDRGIYEQYF. In DNA, the CDR3 is TGTGCCAGCAGTTACGGGGACAGGGGGATTTACGAGCAGTACTTC.

This clone was picked up a small number of times. The V call is TRBV6-8, the J call TRBJ2-7, with 7 positions matching TRBD1. J gave up 6 bases and V 9 bases, and 14 bases lay outside the gene matches. The CDR3 runs to 14 residues. The V gene's germline CDR1 is MNHGY and CDR2 SAAAGT. In DNA form, the CDR3 reads TGTGCCAGGATCGACAGGGAGCGGAATGGCGAGCAGTACTTC. It translates to CARIDRERNGEQYF.

The chain carries TRBV6-6 and TRBJ2-7; D may be TRBD1 (7 bases). The CDR3 extends over 15 amino acids. Germline loops: CDR1 MNHNY, CDR2 SVGAGI (reference sequence). Trimming removed 2 bases at V and 0 bases at J, with 11 bases between. CDR3 DNA sequence: TGTGCCAGCAGTTACGCGCGGGACAGCTCCTACGAGCAGTACTTC. The encoded protein is CASSYARDSSYEQYF.

This clone was counted only a few times. J is TRBJ1-4 and V is TRBV6-6; D call uncertain. There are 15 residues in the CDR3. Germline V gives CDR1 MNHNY, CDR2 SVGAGI (reference sequence). With 3 bases removed from V and 7 bases from J, the gap between germline ends came to 15 bases. This CDR3 is CASSYIGKEGEKLFF. CDR3 DNA sequence: TGTGCCAGCAGTTATATTGGCAAAGAGGGTGAAAAACTGTTTTTT.

The chain joins TRBV5-1 to TRBJ2-3, with 8 bases lining up with TRBD2. Germline CDR1 SGHRS, CDR2 YFSETQ. This CDR3 has 17 residues. Trimming removed 3 bases from V and 5 bases from J; junction bases left unmatched: 14. The CDR3 spells CASSWPLRRGAVDTQYF. CDR3 nucleotide sequence: TGCGCCAGCAGCTGGCCACTTAGGCGGGGGGCGGTAGATACGCAGTATTTT.